Detailed here is one TCR beta chain. Its matching antigen is unknown. The trim removed 7 bases at V and 5 bases at J, leaving 15 bases unmatched. This CDR3 contains 16 residues. The germline V gene has CDR1 LNHDA and CDR2 SQIVND (reference sequence). The sample is drawn from a study of cytomegalovirus exposure and HLA in healthy donors. Regarding the study as a whole: An apparent linkage of common viral pathogens to several of the most significant clusters emerged in a later analysis.

PCR was performed using 60 Vbeta and 13 Jbeta primers. TCRdb's table, derived via immunoSEQ multiplex PCR, lists solely in-frame clones and lacks some. The table lists over 90,000 clones, over 75% of them singletons. The V gene is TRBV19, the J gene TRBJ2-5; 8 positions match TRBD1. The sequencing sample was made of PBMCs. This sequence was found in a man aged 35 to 55 in good health and CMV-seropositive. The CDR3, as DNA: TGTGCCAGTAATCCCCGTGGACAGGGCTCCGGTGAGACCCAGTACTTC. Its protein is CASNPRGQGSGETQYF.